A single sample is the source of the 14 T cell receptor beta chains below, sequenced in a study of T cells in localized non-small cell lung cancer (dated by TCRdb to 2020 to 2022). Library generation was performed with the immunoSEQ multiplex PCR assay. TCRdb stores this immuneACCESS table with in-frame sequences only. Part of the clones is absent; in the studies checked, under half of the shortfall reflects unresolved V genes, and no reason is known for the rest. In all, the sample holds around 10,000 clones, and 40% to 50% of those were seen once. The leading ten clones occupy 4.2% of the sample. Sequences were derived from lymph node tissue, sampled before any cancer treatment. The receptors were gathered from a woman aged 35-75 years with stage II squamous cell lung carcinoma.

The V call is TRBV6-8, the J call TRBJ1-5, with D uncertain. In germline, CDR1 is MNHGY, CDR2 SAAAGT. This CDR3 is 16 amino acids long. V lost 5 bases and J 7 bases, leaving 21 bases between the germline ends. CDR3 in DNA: TGTGCCAGCAGTGCTTTGACTGGCGAGATGGGGCAGCCCCAGCATTTT. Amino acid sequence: CASSALTGEMGQPQHF.

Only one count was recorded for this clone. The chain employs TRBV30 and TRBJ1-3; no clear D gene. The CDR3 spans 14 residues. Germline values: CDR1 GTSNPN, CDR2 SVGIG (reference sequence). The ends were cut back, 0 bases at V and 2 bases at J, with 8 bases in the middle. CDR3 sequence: CAWSVASTGNTIYF. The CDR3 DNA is TGTGCCTGGAGTGTAGCCAGTACTGGAAACACCATATATTTT.

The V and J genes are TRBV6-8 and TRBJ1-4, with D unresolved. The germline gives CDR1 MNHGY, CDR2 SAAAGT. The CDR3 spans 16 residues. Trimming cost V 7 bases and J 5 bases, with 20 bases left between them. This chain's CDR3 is CASKLIKGIGNEKLFF. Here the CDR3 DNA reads TGTGCCAGCAAATTAATAAAAGGGATTGGGAATGAAAAACTGTTTTTT.

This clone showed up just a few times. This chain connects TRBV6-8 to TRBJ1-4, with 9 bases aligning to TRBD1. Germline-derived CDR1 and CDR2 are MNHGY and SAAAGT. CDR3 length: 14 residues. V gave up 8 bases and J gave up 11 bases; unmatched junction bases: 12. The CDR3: CASGKDRGWGKLFF. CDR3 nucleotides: TGTGCCAGCGGGAAGGACAGGGGTTGGGGTAAACTGTTTTTT.

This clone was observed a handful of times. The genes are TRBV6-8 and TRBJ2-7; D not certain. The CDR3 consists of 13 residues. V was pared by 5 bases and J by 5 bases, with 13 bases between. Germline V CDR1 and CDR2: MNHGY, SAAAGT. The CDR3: CASSVEGPHEQYF. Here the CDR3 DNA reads TGTGCCAGCAGTGTGGAAGGGCCCCACGAGCAGTACTTC.

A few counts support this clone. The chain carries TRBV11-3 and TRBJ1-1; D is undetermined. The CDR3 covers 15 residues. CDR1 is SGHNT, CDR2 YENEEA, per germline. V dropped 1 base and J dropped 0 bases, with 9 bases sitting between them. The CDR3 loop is CASSLGAAMNTEAFF. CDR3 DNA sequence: TGTGCCAGCAGCTTAGGGGCAGCAATGAACACTGAAGCTTTCTTT.

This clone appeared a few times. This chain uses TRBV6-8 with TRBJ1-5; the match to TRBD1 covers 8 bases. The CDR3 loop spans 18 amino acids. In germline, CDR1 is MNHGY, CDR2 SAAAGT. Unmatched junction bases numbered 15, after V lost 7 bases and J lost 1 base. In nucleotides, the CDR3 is TGTGCCAGCACCCTGACAGGGGATACGGTTAGGAGCAATCAGCCCCAGCATTTT. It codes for CASTLTGDTVRSNQPQHF.

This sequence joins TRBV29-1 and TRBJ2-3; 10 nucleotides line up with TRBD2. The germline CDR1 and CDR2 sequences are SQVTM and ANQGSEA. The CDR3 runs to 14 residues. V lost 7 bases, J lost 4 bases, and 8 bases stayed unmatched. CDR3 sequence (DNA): TGCAGCGCAAGCGGGGGGGCTGTCCCAGATACGCAGTATTTT. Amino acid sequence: CSASGGAVPDTQYF.

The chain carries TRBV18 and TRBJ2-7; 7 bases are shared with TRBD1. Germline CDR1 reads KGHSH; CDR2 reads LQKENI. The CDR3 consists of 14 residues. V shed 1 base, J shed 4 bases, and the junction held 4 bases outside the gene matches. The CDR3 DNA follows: TGTGCCAGCTCACCACGGGGACAGTCTTACGAGCAGTACTTC. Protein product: CASSPRGQSYEQYF.

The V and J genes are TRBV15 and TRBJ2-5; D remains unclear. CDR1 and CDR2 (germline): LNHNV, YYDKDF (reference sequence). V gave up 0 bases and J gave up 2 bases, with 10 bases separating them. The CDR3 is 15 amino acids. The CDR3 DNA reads TGTGCCACCAGCAGAGAAGCTATTAGGCAAGAGACCCAGTACTTC. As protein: CATSREAIRQETQYF.

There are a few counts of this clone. The CDR3 here is CASSIGLGTEAFF. The CDR3 coding sequence is TGTGCCAGTAGTATTGGGTTGGGGACTGAAGCTTTCTTT. The chain links TRBV19 to TRBJ1-1; the D is unclear. Germline V gives CDR1 LNHDA, CDR2 SQIVND (reference sequence). CDR3 length equals 13 residues. Trimming left V 3 bases short and J 5 bases short, with 10 bases between. The complete variable domain, with remaining parts taken from reference TRBV19 and TRBJ1-1, reads DGGITQSPKYLFRKEGQNVTLSCEQNLNHDAMYWYRQDPGQGLRLIYYSQIVNDFQKGDIAEGYSVSREKKESFPLTVTSAQKNPTAFYLCASSIGLGTEAFFGQGTRLTVV.

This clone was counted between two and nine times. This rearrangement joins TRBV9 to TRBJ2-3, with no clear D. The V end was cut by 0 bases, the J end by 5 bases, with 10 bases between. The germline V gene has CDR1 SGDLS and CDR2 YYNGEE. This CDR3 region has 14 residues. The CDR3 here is CASSVGPPGDTQYF. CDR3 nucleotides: TGTGCCAGCAGCGTAGGCCCGCCAGGAGATACGCAGTATTTT.

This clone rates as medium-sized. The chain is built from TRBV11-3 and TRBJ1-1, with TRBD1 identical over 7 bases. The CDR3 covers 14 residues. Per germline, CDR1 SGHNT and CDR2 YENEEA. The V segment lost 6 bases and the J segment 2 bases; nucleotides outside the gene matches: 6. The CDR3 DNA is TGTGCCAGCAGGGCTCAGGGGGTTAACACTGAAGCTTTCTTT. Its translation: CASRAQGVNTEAFF.

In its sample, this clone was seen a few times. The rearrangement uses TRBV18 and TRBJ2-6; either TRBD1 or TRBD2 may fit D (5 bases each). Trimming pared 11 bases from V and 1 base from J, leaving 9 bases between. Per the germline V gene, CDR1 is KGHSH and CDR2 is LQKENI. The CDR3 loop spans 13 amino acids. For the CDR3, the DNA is TGTGCCCAGAGGGGTTCTGGGGCCAACGTCCTGACTTTC. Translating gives CAQRGSGANVLTF.